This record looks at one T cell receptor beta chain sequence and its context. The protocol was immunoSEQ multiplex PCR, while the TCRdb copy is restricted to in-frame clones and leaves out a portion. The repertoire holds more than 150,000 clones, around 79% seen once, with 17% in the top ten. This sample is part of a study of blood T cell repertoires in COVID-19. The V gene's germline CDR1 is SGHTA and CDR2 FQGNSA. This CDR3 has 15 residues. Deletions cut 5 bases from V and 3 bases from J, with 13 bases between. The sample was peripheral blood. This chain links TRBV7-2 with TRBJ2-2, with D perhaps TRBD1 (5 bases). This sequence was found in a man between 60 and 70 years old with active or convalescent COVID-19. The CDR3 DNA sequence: TGTGCCAGCAGCCCCCGGCAAGGGGACACCGGGGAGCTGTTTTTT. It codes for CASSPRQGDTGELFF.